This TCR beta chain was retrieved from a study of cytomegalovirus exposure and HLA in healthy donors. The study ran its PCR with 60 Vbeta and 13 Jbeta primers. Repertoires were generated with immunoSEQ multiplex PCR, while TCRdb's copy carries only in-frame clones and drops some. The table records under 150,000 clones, about four fifths of them present only once. Trimming shortened V by 1 base and J by 8 bases, and 9 bases separated the two germline ends. The CDR3 is made up of 13 amino acids. From germline, CDR1 is SNHLY and CDR2 FYNNEI. This clone was recorded only once. The chain combines TRBV2 with TRBJ2-1; D uncertain. Material for sequencing was PBMCs. This clonotype originated in a man younger than 40 in good health and CMV-seronegative. In DNA form, the CDR3 reads TGTGCCAGCAGTGAAGGTTTAGCCGATGAGCAGTTCTTC. Amino acids: CASSEGLADEQFF.